These 18 T cell receptor beta chains were all obtained from the same sample, sequenced in a study of cytomegalovirus exposure and HLA in healthy donors. TCRdb's copy holds only in-frame clones and misses some; the assay was immunoSEQ multiplex PCR. Counted here are under 150,000 clones, around 88% occurring once; the ten biggest clones make up 6.5% to 8.5%. Sequences were obtained from PBMCs. Source of these receptors: a woman younger than 30 in good health and CMV-seropositive.

This clone occurred once. The chain carries TRBV7-6 and TRBJ2-5; D possibly corresponds to TRBD2 (6 bases). Trimming shortened V by 1 base and J by 0 bases, and 12 bases separated the two germline ends. The CDR3 runs to 16 residues. The germline V gene has CDR1 SGHVS and CDR2 FNYEAQ. CDR3 sequence: CASSLGQRADQETQYF. The CDR3 nucleotides are TGTGCCAGCAGCTTAGGGCAGCGGGCCGACCAAGAGACCCAGTACTTC.

The chain links TRBV6-5 to TRBJ2-2; the match to TRBD1 covers 7 bases. The CDR3 spans 16 residues. V lost 0 bases to trimming and J lost 4 bases; unmatched junction nucleotides: 5. CDR1 and CDR2 from the germline V gene are MNHEY and SVGAGI. The CDR3 reads CASSYSRQGPTGELFF. For the CDR3, the DNA is TGTGCCAGCAGTTACTCGAGACAGGGTCCCACCGGGGAGCTGTTTTTT.

The chain employs TRBV7-9 and TRBJ1-3; D is unresolved. V gave up 1 base and J gave up 3 bases, with 7 bases separating them. The CDR3 sequence is 14 residues long. Germline V CDR1 and CDR2: SEHNR, FQNEAQ (reference sequence). This CDR3 reads CASSLGTDGNTIYF. DNA for the CDR3: TGTGCCAGCAGCTTAGGAACTGATGGAAACACCATATATTTT. The variable domain in full, completed from reference TRBV7-9 and TRBJ1-3, reads DTGVSQNPRHKITKRGQNVTFRCDPISEHNRLYWYRQTLGQGPEFLTYFQNEAQLEKSRLLSDRFSAERPKGSFSTLEIQRTEQGDSAMYLCASSLGTDGNTIYFGEGSWLTVV.

This clone has a single count. This chain uses TRBV9 with TRBJ2-7; no clear D gene. The germline gives CDR1 SGDLS, CDR2 YYNGEE. The CDR3 length is 13 residues. V lost 3 bases and J lost 3, with 10 bases in between. The CDR3 bases are TGTGCCAGCAGCGCGTTGCTAAACTACGAGCAGTACTTC. Translated, it gives CASSALLNYEQYF.

The J gene is TRBJ1-6, the V gene TRBV5-5, with 7 bases aligning to TRBD1. The CDR3 is made up of 14 amino acids. Looked up from germline, CDR1 is SGHKS and CDR2 is YYEKEE (reference sequence). V lost 5 bases to trimming and J lost 9 bases; unmatched junction nucleotides: 8. CDR3 in DNA: TGTGCCAGCAGACGTACAGGGGAGGCTTCACCCCTCCACTTT. It yields the protein CASRRTGEASPLHF.

The sample holds one count of this clone. V and J are TRBV19 and TRBJ1-1; maybe TRBD1 (5 bases). CDR1 is LNHDA, CDR2 SQIVND, per germline (reference sequence). The CDR3 covers 13 residues. Between the trimmed V and J ends, which lost 5 bases and 1 base, there was a span of 8 bases. The CDR3 protein is CASSLTENTEAFF. CDR3 sequence (DNA): TGTGCCAGTAGTTTGACAGAGAACACTGAAGCTTTCTTT.

The chain has TRBV30 and TRBJ1-2; D may be TRBD1 (5 bases). The CDR3 is made up of 15 amino acids. Germline V gene data show CDR1 as GTSNPN and CDR2 as SVGIG (reference sequence). The V gene lost 0 bases and the J gene lost 4 bases, with 15 bases spanning the gap. The CDR3: CAWSVGTGSRYGYTF. The DNA for the CDR3 is TGTGCCTGGAGTGTCGGAACAGGATCTCGCTATGGCTACACCTTC. The full variable domain, completed using reference TRBV30 and TRBJ1-2, is SQTIHQWPATLVQPVGSPLSLECTVEGTSNPNLYWYRQAAGRGLQLLFYSVGIGQISSEVPQNLSASRPQDRQFILSSKKLLLSDSGFYLCAWSVGTGSRYGYTFGSGTRLTVV.

This clone was detected a few times. The V and J genes are TRBV2 and TRBJ1-2; D gene uncertain. Germline CDR1 is SNHLY and CDR2 is FYNNEI. CDR3 length: 12 amino acids. The V end lost 9 bases, the J end lost 6 bases, and 14 bases lay between the germline ends. The CDR3 here is CARQSGSDGYTF. The CDR3 coding sequence is TGTGCCAGGCAGTCGGGATCGGATGGCTACACCTTC.

The rearrangement joins TRBV29-1 to TRBJ2-3; D is possibly TRBD2 (5 bases). Germline V gene data show CDR1 as SQVTM and CDR2 as ANQGSEA. The CDR3 spans 13 residues. V lost 7 bases, J lost 1 base, and 12 bases lay in between. CDR3 nucleotide sequence: TGCAGCGGGGATGAGGGTGGCACAGATACGCAGTATTTT. Translation: CSGDEGGTDTQYF.

The V gene is TRBV9, the J gene TRBJ1-5, with D maybe TRBD1 (5 bases). CDR1 is SGDLS, CDR2 YYNGEE, per germline. This CDR3 is built from 15 residues. The V end lost 0 bases, the J end lost 1 base, and 8 bases lay between the germline ends. The CDR3 loop reads CASSVEGMSNQPQHF. The CDR3 DNA is TGTGCCAGCAGCGTAGAGGGGATGAGCAATCAGCCCCAGCATTTT.

This rearrangement joins TRBV10-1 to TRBJ2-7, with TRBD1 matching over 7 bases. J lost 5 bases, V lost 10 bases, and 17 bases had no gene match. The CDR3 is 15 residues long. The V gene's germline CDR1 is WNHNN and CDR2 SYGVQD (reference sequence). The CDR3 loop reads CATVPRGRLINEQYF. In DNA form, the CDR3 reads TGCGCCACCGTACCGAGGGGGCGCTTAATAAACGAGCAGTACTTC.

This clone appeared a single time. This chain links TRBV4-2 with TRBJ1-1; 8 nucleotides agree with TRBD1. CDR3 length equals 15 residues. Germline V lookup: CDR1 LGHNA, CDR2 YNFKEQ. With V trimmed by 2 bases and J by 3 bases, 5 bases remained unmatched. The CDR3 reads CASSQQTGGHTEAFF. The CDR3, as DNA: TGTGCCAGCAGCCAACAAACAGGGGGGCACACTGAAGCTTTCTTT.

This clone was recorded once. The chain links TRBV15 to TRBJ1-2, with TRBD1 matching 8 bases. Germline V gene sequence: CDR1 LNHNV, CDR2 YYDKDF (reference sequence). This CDR3 region has 15 residues. Unmatched junction bases numbered 7, after V lost 5 bases and J lost 2 bases. The CDR3 sequence: CATSDQTGANYGYTF. CDR3 bases: TGTGCCACCAGCGACCAGACAGGGGCCAACTATGGCTACACCTTC.

V and J are TRBV4-3 and TRBJ2-1; D is perhaps TRBD1 (5 bases). Germline V gene sequence: CDR1 LGHNA, CDR2 YSLEER. The CDR3 covers 14 residues. Between the trimmed V and J ends, which lost 3 bases and 4 bases, there was a span of 10 bases. In nucleotides, the CDR3 is TGCGCCAGCAGCCACGGGCAGGGTTACAATGAGCAGTTCTTC. It is translated as CASSHGQGYNEQFF.

The DNA for the CDR3 is TGTGCCAGCAGCCGGGACAGGGGGGCCGAGCAGTACTTC. Its translation: CASSRDRGAEQYF. The chain uses TRBV27 and TRBJ2-7, with 11 bases aligning to TRBD1. Germline CDR1 MNHEY, CDR2 SMNVEV (reference sequence). The CDR3 is 13 amino acids. V was clipped by 6 bases and J by 6 bases; unmatched bases: 4.

The rearrangement links TRBV7-3 to TRBJ2-6; tentatively, D is TRBD1 (5 bases). Between the trimmed V and J ends, which lost 5 bases and 1 base, there was a span of 6 bases. Germline assignment: CDR1 SGHTA and CDR2 FQGTGA. The CDR3 totals 14 residues. CDR3 region: CASSQGSGANVLTF. The CDR3 region has the DNA TGTGCCAGCAGCCAGGGATCTGGGGCCAACGTCCTGACTTTC.

J is TRBJ1-1 and V is TRBV5-1; D is undetermined. The CDR3 runs 15 residues. V lost 2 bases and J lost 0, with 11 bases in between. Germline CDR1 and CDR2: SGHRS and YFSETQ. In DNA, the CDR3 is TGCGCCAGCAGCTTAAACGAGGGAGTGAACACTGAAGCTTTCTTT. This encodes CASSLNEGVNTEAFF.

The rearrangement links TRBV27 to TRBJ2-1, with no clear D. V was clipped by 3 bases and J by 0 bases, with 9 bases between them. Germline values: CDR1 MNHEY, CDR2 SMNVEV (reference sequence). CDR3 length: 15 amino acids. CDR3 bases: TGTGCCAGCAGTTTCGGTCCCGGCTCCTACAATGAGCAGTTCTTC. Residues: CASSFGPGSYNEQFF.